This record concerns one T cell receptor (beta chain) sequence. What it recognizes is unknown. The nonmyeloablative bone marrow transplants came from related graft donors, with transient mixed chimerism. Unstimulated regulatory T cells (CD4+CD25+CD127-), CD4+CD25- non-regulatory cells, CD4 and CD8 cells were FACS-sorted from thawed PBMCs. These data belong to a study of Tregs in tolerant kidney transplant recipients. Findings and caveats of the study: For some patients, primers changed over time, blocking nucleotide-level comparison.

Sequencing was performed with immunoSEQ multiplex PCR; in TCRdb, only in-frame clones are kept and a portion is missing. The table shows tens of thousands of clones, with roughly 86% occurring only once. This CDR3 contains 15 residues. Germline V gene lookup returns CDR1 SQVTM and CDR2 ANQGSEA. With 7 bases removed from V and 0 bases from J, the gap between germline ends came to 16 bases. This chain connects TRBV29-1 to TRBJ2-1; TRBD2 is a possible D gene (5 bases). The receptor was isolated from a human patient who received a combined kidney and bone marrow transplant. Some T cells may originate from the graft donor. The sample consisted of CD4+ T cells from blood (PBMCs), taken 6 months after the transplant. The CDR3 bases are TGCAGCGGTGTGAGGGCACAGAGCTCCTACAATGAGCAGTTCTTC. It codes for CSGVRAQSSYNEQFF.